These T cell receptor beta chains were read from a single sample in a study of beta chain features in type 1 diabetes. Clones were read by immunoSEQ multiplex PCR, and TCRdb kept only the in-frame ones, dropping some. There are over 200,000 clones in the sample; roughly a tenth occur only once, and more than 0.015% lies in the top ten. The sequencing input was naive CD4+ T cells from blood. These receptor sequences come from a man between 25 and 39 years old with type 1 diabetes. Each CDR3 is given with its conserved first and last residue. Fields, in order: D gene, CDR3 length, J gene, clone size, V gene, CDR3 protein, CDR3 DNA. D genes are given only for firm matches. The listing skips clone size in some rows; elsewhere it reads once, few, many or a size class.

TRBD1	16	TRBJ2-1	NA	TRBV5-1	CASSFGTGGVYNEQFF	TGCGCCAGCAGCTTCGGGACAGGGGGCGTCTACAATGAGCAGTTCTTC
TRBD1	13	TRBJ2-7	few	TRBV2	CASLGDSSYEQYF	TGTGCCAGCCTTGGGGACAGCTCCTACGAGCAGTACTTC
NA	14	TRBJ2-1	few	TRBV5-1	CASSPGTPGGEQFF	TGCGCCAGCAGCCCAGGGACTCCTGGGGGTGAGCAGTTCTTC
NA	15	TRBJ2-5	NA	TRBV30	CAWSLITGLGETQYF	TGTGCCTGGAGTCTCATCACAGGGTTGGGGGAGACCCAGTACTTC
NA	13	TRBJ1-1	NA	TRBV9	CASSVVPRAEAFF	TGTGCCAGCAGCGTAGTACCCCGAGCTGAAGCTTTCTTT
NA	13	TRBJ1-4	few	TRBV7-9	CASSLGGVEKLFF	TGTGCCAGCAGCTTAGGGGGCGTTGAAAAACTGTTTTTT
NA	12	TRBJ1-3	few	TRBV29-1	CSVVQSQDTIYF	TGCAGCGTTGTACAGTCTCAGGACACCATATATTTT
NA	12	TRBJ1-1	NA	TRBV2	CASRYSSTEAFF	TGTGCCAGCAGGTACAGTTCCACTGAAGCTTTCTTT
NA	15	TRBJ2-3	few	TRBV9	CASSVKGGGTDTQYF	TGTGCCAGCAGCGTAAAAGGGGGGGGCACAGATACGCAGTATTTT
NA	16	TRBJ1-2	NA	TRBV18	CASSYRRGTSNYGYTF	TGTGCCAGCTCATATAGACGCGGGACTTCTAACTATGGCTACACCTTC
NA	14	TRBJ2-5	few	TRBV28	CASNLGIHQETQYF	TGTGCCAGCAATCTCGGGATCCACCAAGAGACCCAGTACTTC
TRBD1	13	TRBJ2-5	NA	TRBV6-1	CASSFDREETQYF	TGTGCCAGCAGTTTTGACAGGGAAGAGACCCAGTACTTC
TRBD1	14	TRBJ2-5	few	TRBV7-7	CASSPGTGAETQYF	TGTGCTAGCAGCCCCGGGACAGGGGCCGAGACCCAGTACTTC
NA	14	TRBJ2-7	few	TRBV4-1	CASSQPRDTYEQYF	TGCGCCAGCAGCCAACCCCGGGACACCTACGAGCAGTACTTC
NA	16	TRBJ1-5	NA	TRBV28	CASSSALAGRNQPQHF	TGTGCCAGCAGTTCCGCCCTCGCAGGTCGCAATCAGCCCCAGCATTTT
TRBD1	15	TRBJ1-1	NA	TRBV7-9	CASSPGTGLNTEAFF	TGTGCCAGCAGCCCCGGGACAGGGCTGAACACTGAAGCTTTCTTT
NA	13	TRBJ2-2	few	TRBV5-4	CASSLDPTGELFF	TGTGCCAGCAGCCTAGACCCCACCGGGGAGCTGTTTTTT
NA	12	TRBJ1-1	NA	TRBV6-5	CASSSLSAEAFF	TGTGCCAGCAGTTCTCTTAGCGCTGAAGCTTTCTTT
TRBD2	19	TRBJ2-5	NA	TRBV5-4	CASSQGWTSGGVSKETQYF	TGTGCCAGCAGCCAAGGGTGGACTAGCGGGGGTGTCTCCAAAGAGACCCAGTACTTC